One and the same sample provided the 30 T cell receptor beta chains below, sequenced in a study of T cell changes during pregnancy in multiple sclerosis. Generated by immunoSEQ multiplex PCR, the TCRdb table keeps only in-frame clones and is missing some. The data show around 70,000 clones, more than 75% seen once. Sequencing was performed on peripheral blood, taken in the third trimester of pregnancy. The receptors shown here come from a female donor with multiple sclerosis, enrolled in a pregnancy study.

CDR3: CASSLVSQETQYF. CDR3 DNA: TGTGCCAGCAGTTTAGTGAGCCAAGAGACCCAGTACTTC. The chain couples TRBV27 to TRBJ2-5, with D hard to call. CDR1 MNHEY and CDR2 SMNVEV come from the germline V gene (reference sequence). This CDR3 is 13 amino acids long. The V gene lost 2 bases and the J gene lost 1 base, with 5 bases spanning the gap.

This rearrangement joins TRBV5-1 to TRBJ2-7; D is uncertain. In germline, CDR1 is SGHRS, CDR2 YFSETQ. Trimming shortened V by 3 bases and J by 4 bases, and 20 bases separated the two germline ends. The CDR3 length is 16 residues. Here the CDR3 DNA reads TGCGCCAGCAGCTCCGTCCCCGACATGGGCTCTTACGAGCAGTACTTC. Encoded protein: CASSSVPDMGSYEQYF.

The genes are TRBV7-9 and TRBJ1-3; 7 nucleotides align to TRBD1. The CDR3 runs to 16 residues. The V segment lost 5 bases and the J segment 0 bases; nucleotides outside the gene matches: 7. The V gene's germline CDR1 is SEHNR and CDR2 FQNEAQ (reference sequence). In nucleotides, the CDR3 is TGTGCCAGCAGCCCTCGACAGGGCCCCTCTGGAAACACCATATATTTT. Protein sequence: CASSPRQGPSGNTIYF.

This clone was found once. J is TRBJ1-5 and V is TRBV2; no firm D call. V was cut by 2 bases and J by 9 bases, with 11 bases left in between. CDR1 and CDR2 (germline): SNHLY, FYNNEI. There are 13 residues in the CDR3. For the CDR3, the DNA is TGTGCCAGCAGTGAACGTAGGGAGGTGCCCCAGCATTTT. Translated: CASSERREVPQHF.

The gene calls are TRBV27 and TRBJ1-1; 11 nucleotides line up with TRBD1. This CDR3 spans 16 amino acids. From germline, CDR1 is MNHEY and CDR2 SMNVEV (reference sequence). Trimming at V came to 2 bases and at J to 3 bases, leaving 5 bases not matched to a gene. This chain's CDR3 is CASSLLRTGGYTEAFF. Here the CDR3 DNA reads TGTGCCAGCAGTTTACTTCGGACAGGGGGCTACACTGAAGCTTTCTTT.

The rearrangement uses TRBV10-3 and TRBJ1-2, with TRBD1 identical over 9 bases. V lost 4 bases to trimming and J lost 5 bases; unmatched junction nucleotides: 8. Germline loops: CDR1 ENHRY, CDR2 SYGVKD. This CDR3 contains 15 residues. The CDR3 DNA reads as TGTGCCATCAGTGCCGGACAGGGGACGAGGTATGGCTACACCTTC. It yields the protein CAISAGQGTRYGYTF.

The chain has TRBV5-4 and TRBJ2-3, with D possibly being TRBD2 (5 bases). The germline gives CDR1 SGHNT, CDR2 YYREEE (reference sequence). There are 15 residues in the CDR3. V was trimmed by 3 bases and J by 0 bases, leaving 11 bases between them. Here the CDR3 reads CASSSTRTSTDTQYF. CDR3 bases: TGTGCCAGCAGCTCAACCCGGACTAGCACAGATACGCAGTATTTT.

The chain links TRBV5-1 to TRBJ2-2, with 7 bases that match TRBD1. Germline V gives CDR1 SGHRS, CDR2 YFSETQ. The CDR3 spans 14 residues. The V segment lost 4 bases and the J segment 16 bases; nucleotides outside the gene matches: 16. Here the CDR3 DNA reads TGCGCCAGCAGCCTGACAGGGACACCGGGGCGTAAGTTTTTT. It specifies CASSLTGTPGRKFF.

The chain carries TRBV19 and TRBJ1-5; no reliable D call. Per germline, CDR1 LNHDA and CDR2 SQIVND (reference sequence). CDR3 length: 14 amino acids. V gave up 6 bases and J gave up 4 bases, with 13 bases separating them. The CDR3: CASSPPGGNQPQHF. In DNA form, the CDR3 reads TGTGCCAGTAGCCCCCCCGGCGGAAATCAGCCCCAGCATTTT.

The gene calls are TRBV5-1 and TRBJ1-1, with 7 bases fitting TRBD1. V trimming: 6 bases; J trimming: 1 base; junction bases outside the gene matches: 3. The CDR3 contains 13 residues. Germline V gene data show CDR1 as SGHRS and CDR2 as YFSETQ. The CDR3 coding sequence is TGCGCCAGCACCTGGACAGGGAACACTGAAGCTTTCTTT. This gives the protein CASTWTGNTEAFF. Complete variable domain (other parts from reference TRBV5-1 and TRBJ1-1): KAGVTQTPRYLIKTRGQQVTLSCSPISGHRSVSWYQQTPGQGLQFLFEYFSETQRNKGNFPGRFSGRQFSNSRSEMNVSTLELGDSALYLCASTWTGNTEAFFGQGTRLTVV.

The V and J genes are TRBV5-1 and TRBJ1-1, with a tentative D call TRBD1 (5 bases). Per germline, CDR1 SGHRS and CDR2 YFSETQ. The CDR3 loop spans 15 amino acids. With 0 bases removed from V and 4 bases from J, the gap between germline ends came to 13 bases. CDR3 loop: CASSLEGVESTEAFF. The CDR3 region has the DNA TGCGCCAGCAGCTTGGAAGGGGTGGAATCCACTGAAGCTTTCTTT.

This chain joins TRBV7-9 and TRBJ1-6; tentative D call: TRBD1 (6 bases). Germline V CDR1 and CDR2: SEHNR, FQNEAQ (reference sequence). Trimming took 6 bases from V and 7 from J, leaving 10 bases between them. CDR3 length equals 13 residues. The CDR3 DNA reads TGTGCCAGCAGAGACAGGCCAAATTCACCCCTCCACTTT. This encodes CASRDRPNSPLHF.

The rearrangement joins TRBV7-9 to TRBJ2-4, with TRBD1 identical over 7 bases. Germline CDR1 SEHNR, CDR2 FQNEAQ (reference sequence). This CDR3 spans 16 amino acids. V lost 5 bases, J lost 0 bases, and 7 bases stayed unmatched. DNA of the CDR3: TGTGCCAGCAGCCCTGGACAGGACCTAGCCAAAAACATTCAGTACTTC. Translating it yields CASSPGQDLAKNIQYF.

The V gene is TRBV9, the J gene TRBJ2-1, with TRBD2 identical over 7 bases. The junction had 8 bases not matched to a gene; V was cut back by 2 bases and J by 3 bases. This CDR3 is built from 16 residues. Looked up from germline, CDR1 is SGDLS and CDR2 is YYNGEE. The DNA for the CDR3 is TGTGCCAGCAGCGTCACTAGCGCCACCATCTACAATGAGCAGTTCTTC. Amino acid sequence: CASSVTSATIYNEQFF.

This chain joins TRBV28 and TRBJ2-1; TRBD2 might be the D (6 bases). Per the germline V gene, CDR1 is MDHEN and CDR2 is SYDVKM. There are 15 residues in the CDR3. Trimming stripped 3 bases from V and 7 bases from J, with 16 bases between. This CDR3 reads CASSFAGLAGNEQFF. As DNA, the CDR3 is TGTGCCAGCAGTTTCGCAGGGCTGGCGGGGAATGAGCAGTTCTTC.

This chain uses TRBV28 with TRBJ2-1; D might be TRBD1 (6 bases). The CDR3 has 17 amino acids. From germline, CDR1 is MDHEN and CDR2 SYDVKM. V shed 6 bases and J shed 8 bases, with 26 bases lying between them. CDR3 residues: CASSDRDTNLGVDEQFF. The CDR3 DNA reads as TGTGCCAGCAGCGACCGGGACACCAATTTGGGGGTTGATGAGCAGTTCTTC.

As DNA, the CDR3 is TGCGCCAGCAGCCAAGATGCCCTCGGGCGGGAAAGGTTGAACACTGAAGCTTTCTTT. This translates into CASSQDALGRERLNTEAFF. The chain uses TRBV4-3 and TRBJ1-1; D is unclear. The CDR3 has 19 residues. Per the germline V gene, CDR1 is LGHNA and CDR2 is YSLEER. V shed 0 bases and J shed 0 bases, with 20 bases lying between them.

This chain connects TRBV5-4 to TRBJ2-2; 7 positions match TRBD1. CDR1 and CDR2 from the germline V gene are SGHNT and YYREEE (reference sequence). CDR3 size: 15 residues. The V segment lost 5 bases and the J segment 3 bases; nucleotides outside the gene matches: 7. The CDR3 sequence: CASSYRGGYTGELFF. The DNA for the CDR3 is TGTGCCAGCAGTTACAGGGGTGGTTACACCGGGGAGCTGTTTTTT. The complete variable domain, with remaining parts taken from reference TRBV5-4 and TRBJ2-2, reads ETGVTQSPTHLIKTRGQQVTLRCSSQSGHNTVSWYQQALGQGPQFIFQYYREEENGRGNFPPRFSGLQFPNYSSELNVNALELDDSALYLCASSYRGGYTGELFFGEGSRLTVL.

CDR3 sequence: CAWRPWGVSNYGYTF. The CDR3 DNA is TGTGCCTGGAGGCCCTGGGGGGTTTCTAACTATGGCTACACCTTC. This sequence joins TRBV30 and TRBJ1-2, with D possibly being TRBD1 (5 bases). In germline, CDR1 is GTSNPN, CDR2 SVGIG (reference sequence). The CDR3 consists of 15 residues. The V gene lost 3 bases and the J gene lost 0 bases, with 14 bases spanning the gap.

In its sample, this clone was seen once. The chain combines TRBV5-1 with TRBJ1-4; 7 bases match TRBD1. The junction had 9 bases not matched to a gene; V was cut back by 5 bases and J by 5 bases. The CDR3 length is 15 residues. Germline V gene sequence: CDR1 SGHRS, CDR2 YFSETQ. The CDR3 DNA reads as TGCGCCAGCAGAACGGGAGACAGGGAGAATGAAAAACTGTTTTTT. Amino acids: CASRTGDRENEKLFF.

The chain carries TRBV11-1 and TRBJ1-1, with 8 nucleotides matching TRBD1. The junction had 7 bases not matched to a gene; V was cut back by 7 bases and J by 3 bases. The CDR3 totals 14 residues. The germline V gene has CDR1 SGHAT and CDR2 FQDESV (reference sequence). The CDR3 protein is CASTPDRDYTEAFF. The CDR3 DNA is TGTGCCAGCACCCCGGACAGGGACTACACTGAAGCTTTCTTT.

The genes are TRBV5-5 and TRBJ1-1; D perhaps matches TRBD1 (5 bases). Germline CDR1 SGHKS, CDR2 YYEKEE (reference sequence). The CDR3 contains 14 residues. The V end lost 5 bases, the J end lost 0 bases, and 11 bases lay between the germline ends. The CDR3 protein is CASREQEMNTEAFF. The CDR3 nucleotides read TGTGCCAGCAGGGAACAGGAAATGAACACTGAAGCTTTCTTT.

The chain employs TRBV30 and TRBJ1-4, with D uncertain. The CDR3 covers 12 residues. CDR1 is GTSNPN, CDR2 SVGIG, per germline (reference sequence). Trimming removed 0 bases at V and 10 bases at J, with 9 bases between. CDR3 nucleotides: TGTGCCTGGAGTGTAATGGGAGGAAAACTGTTTTTT. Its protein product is CAWSVMGGKLFF.

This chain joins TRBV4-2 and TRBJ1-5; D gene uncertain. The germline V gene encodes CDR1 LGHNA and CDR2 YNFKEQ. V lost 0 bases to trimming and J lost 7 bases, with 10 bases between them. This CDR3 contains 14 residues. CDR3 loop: CASSQDYEGQPQHF. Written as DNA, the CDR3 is TGTGCCAGCAGCCAAGATTACGAGGGACAGCCCCAGCATTTT.

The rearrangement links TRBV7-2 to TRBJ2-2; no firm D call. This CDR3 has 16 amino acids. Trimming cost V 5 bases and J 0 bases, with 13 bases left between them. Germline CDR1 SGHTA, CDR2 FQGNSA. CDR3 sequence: CASSRRTNANTGELFF. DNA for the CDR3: TGTGCCAGCAGCCGACGAACTAACGCGAACACCGGGGAGCTGTTTTTT.

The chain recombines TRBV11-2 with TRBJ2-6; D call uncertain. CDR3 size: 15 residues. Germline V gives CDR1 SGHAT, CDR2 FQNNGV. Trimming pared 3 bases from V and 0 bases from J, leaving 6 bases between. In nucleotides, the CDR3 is TGTGCCAGCAGCTTTTCGAGCTCTGGGGCCAACGTCCTGACTTTC. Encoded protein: CASSFSSSGANVLTF.

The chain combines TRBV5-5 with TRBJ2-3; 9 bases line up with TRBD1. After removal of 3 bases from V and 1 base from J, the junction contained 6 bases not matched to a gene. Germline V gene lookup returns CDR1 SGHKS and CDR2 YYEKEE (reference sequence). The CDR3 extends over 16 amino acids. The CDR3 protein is CASSYGWDRGTDTQYF. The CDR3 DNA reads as TGTGCCAGCAGCTATGGGTGGGACAGGGGCACAGATACGCAGTATTTT.

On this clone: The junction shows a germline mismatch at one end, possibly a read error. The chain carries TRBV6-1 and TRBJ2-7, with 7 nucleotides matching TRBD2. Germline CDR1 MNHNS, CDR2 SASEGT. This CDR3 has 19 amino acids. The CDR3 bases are TGTGCCAGCAGTGGATCCGACCGCTCGCAGGGAGGGGAATCCTCCGAGCAGTACTTC. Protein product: CASSGSDRSQGGESSEQYF.

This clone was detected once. CDR3 residues: CASRLSRLAGGVTQYF. The CDR3 DNA sequence: TGTGCAAGTCGCTTGTCCAGACTAGCGGGGGGGGTCACGCAGTATTTT. V usage is TRBV12-2 and J usage is TRBJ2-3; the listed D gene, TRBD2, was not tested against the DNA. TRBV12-2 is a documented pseudogene. This CDR3 is built from 16 residues.

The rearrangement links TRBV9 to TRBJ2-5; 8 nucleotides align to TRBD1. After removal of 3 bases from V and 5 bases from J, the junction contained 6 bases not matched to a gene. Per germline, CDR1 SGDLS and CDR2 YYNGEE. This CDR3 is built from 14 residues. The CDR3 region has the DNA TGTGCCAGCAGCGGGCAGGGGGCCGGGGAGACCCAGTACTTC. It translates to CASSGQGAGETQYF.